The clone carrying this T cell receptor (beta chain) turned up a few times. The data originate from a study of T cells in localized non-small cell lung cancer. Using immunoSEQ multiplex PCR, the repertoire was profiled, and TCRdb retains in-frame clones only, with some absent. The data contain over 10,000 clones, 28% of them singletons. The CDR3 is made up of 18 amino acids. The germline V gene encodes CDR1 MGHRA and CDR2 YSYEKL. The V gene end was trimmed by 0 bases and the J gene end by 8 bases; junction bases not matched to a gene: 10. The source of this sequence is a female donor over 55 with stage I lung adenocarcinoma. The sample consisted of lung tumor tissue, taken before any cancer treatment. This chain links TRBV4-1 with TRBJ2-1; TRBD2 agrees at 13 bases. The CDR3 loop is CASSQDPGLAGVRDEQFF. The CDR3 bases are TGCGCCAGCAGCCAAGATCCCGGACTAGCGGGAGTACGTGATGAGCAGTTCTTC.